This T cell receptor (beta chain) is drawn from a study of blood T cell repertoires in COVID-19. Sequenced by immunoSEQ multiplex PCR; TCRdb stores in-frame clones only, minus some. The sample includes 300,000 to 400,000 clones, around 87% of them seen just once. V was shortened by 6 bases and J by 3 bases, with 10 bases between the two germline ends. The CDR3 is 13 amino acids. Germline V gene sequence: CDR1 KGHDR, CDR2 SFDVKD. The TCR comes from a woman aged 25 to 39 with acute COVID-19. The chain recombines TRBV24-1 with TRBJ1-1; D gene unclear. Source material: PBMCs or T cells enriched from blood (not recorded which). CDR3: CATSRTPDTEAFF. CDR3 bases: TGTGCCACCAGTAGAACCCCGGACACTGAAGCTTTCTTT.